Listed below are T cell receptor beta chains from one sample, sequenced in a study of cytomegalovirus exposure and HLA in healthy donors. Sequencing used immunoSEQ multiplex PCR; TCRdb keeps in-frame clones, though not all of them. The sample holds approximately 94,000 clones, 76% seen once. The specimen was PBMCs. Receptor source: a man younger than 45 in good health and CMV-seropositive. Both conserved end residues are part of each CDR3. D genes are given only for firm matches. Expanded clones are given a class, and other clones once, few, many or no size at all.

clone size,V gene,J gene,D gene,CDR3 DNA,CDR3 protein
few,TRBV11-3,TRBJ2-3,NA,TGTGCCAGCAGCCCCTCCCGGGGATTTAGCACAGATACGCAGTATTTT,CASSPSRGFSTDTQYF
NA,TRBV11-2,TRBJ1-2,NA,TGTGCCAGCAGCTTAGATGTAGTTAATGGCTACACCTTC,CASSLDVVNGYTF
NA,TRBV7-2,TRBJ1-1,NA,TGTGCCAGCAGCTTAGGGGGACAGAACACTGAAGCTTTCTTT,CASSLGGQNTEAFF
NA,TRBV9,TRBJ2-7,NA,TGTGCCAGCAGCGTAGGAGGCTCCGTATACGAGCAGTACTTC,CASSVGGSVYEQYF
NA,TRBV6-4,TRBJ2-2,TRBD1,TGTGCCAGCAGTGACACAGGGGGCCACGGGGAGCTGTTTTTT,CASSDTGGHGELFF
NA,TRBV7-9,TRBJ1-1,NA,TGTGCCAGCAGCTTAGTTACCCGAGGGGCTTTCTTT,CASSLVTRGAFF
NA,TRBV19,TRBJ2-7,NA,TGTGCCAGTAGCCCGCCCTGGGCTCCCTACGAGCAGTACTTC,CASSPPWAPYEQYF
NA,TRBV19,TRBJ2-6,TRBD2,TGTGCCAGTAGTATCCCGGGGGGAGCTGGGGCCAACGTCCTGACTTTC,CASSIPGGAGANVLTF
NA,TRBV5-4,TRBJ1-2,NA,TGTGCCAGCAGCCCCTGGTCAGGGTTTAACTATGGCTACACCTTC,CASSPWSGFNYGYTF
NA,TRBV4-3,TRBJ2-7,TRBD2,TGCGCCAGCAGCCAAGATCTCCCCCGCGGACTAGCGGACGCCTACGAGCAGTACTTC,CASSQDLPRGLADAYEQYF